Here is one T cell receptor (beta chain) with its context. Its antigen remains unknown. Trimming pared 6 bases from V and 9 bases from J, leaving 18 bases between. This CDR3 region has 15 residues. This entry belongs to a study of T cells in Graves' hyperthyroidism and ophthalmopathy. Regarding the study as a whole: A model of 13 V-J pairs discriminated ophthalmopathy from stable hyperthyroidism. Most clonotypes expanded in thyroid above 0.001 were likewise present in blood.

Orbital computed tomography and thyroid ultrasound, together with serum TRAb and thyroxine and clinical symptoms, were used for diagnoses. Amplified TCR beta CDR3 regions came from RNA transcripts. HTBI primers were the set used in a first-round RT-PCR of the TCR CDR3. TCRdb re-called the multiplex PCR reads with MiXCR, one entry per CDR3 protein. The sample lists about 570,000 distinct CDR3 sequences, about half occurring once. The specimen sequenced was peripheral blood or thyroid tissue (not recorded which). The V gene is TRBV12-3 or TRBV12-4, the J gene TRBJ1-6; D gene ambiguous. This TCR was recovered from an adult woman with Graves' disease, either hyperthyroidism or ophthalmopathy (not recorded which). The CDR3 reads CASRYGPNPVSPLHF. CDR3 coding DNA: TGTGCCAGCAGATACGGTCCAAATCCTGTTTCACCCCTCCACTTT.